The 15 T cell receptor beta chains below come from one sample, sequenced in a study of T cell clonality in common variable immunodeficiency. Here immunoSEQ multiplex PCR was the method, and the copy in TCRdb shows in-frame clones only, minus some. This sample has about 34,000 clones, each found more than once. Study observations and caveats: In common variable immunodeficiency, TCR beta chains reportedly carried fewer deletions and N-nucleotide insertions.

Antigens for these TCRs are unknown. Sequencing used peripheral blood mononuclear cells. The origin of the receptors is a human donor with common variable immunodeficiency.

In its sample, this clone was seen a few times. The CDR3 extends 3 residues past the end of the read, so its final part is completed from the germline J gene. The chain links TRBV11-2 to TRBJ2-7; 10 positions match TRBD1. CDR1 and CDR2 from the germline V gene are SGHAT and FQNNGV. The CDR3 has 13 amino acids. V shed 4 bases and J 5 bases; nucleotides not matched to a gene: 2. Partial CDR3 DNA: TGTGCCAGCAGCTGGGGACAGGGGAACGAG. The encoded protein is CASSWGQGNE. The full CDR3 is CASSWGQGNEQYF.

Regarding this clone: The read ends 3 residues shy of where the CDR3 ends; the end is completed using the germline J gene. The J gene is TRBJ1-5, the V gene TRBV6-2 or TRBV6-3; D uncertain. V lost 0 bases to trimming and J lost 7 bases, with 16 bases between them. Per the germline V gene, CDR1 is MNHEY and CDR2 is SVGEGT. The CDR3 totals 16 residues. Incomplete CDR3 DNA: TGTGCCAGCAGTTACTCGGCGGGTGGGGTGGAGCAGCCC. Its protein product is CASSYSAGGVEQP. The whole CDR3 sequence is CASSYSAGGVEQPQHF.

This clone was seen ten or more times. The read ends 3 residues early relative to the CDR3; the germline J gene fills the gap. The chain employs TRBV5-6 and TRBJ2-5, with TRBD2 as a possible D gene (5 bases). V lost 0 bases, J lost 2 bases, and 8 bases lay in between. The germline V gene has CDR1 SGHDT and CDR2 YYEEEE. CDR3 length: 14 residues. CDR3 bases read: TGTGCCAGCAGCTTGGGACGACTACAAGAGACC. It encodes CASSLGRLQET. The whole CDR3 protein reads CASSLGRLQETQYF.

Only a few counts were recorded for this clone. The read finishes 3 residues shy of the CDR3 end, and the germline J gene is used to complete it. The chain joins TRBV7-6 to TRBJ2-7; 8 nucleotides agree with TRBD2. The CDR3 runs 15 residues. Germline V gives CDR1 SGHVS, CDR2 FNYEAQ. V gave up 5 bases and J gave up 6 bases; unmatched junction bases: 12. The CDR3 is CASSRSTGLVAEQYF. The covered CDR3 bases are TGTGCCAGCAGCCGATCCACGGGACTAGTAGCCGAG.

This clone was seen ten or more times. From the germline J gene comes the end of the CDR3, since the read stops 3 residues before it. The chain has TRBV10-1 and TRBJ1-2; possibly TRBD1 for D (5 bases). Trimming pared 3 bases from V and 4 bases from J, leaving 9 bases between. The CDR3 spans 13 residues. Germline V CDR1 and CDR2: WNHNN, SYGVQD (reference sequence). CDR3 DNA, as far as it was read: TGCGCCAGCAGTGAAACAGGATCCTATGGC. Protein sequence: CASSETGSYG. In full, the CDR3 is CASSETGSYGYTF.

There are many counts of this clone. The read halts 3 residues ahead of the CDR3 end, with the missing end drawn from the germline J gene. The chain employs TRBV7-2 and TRBJ1-2; a weak D match, TRBD1 (6 bases). Germline assignment: CDR1 SGHTA and CDR2 FQGNSA. Trimming cost V 3 bases and J 3 bases, with 11 bases left between them. The CDR3 is 14 amino acids. The CDR3 here is CASSFQGQDYGYTF. The covered CDR3 bases are TGTGCCAGCAGCTTTCAGGGGCAAGACTATGGC.

The CDR3 reads CASSWTGTYEQYF. CDR3 bases read: TGTGCCAGCAGTTGGACTGGGACCTACGAG. This sequence joins TRBV13 and TRBJ2-7, with D perhaps matching TRBD2 (5 bases). The read ends 3 residues shy of where the CDR3 ends; the end is completed using the germline J gene. The germline V gene has CDR1 PRHDT and CDR2 FYEKMQ (reference sequence). V shed 6 bases and J shed 2 bases, with 11 bases lying between them. The CDR3 totals 13 residues. Filled out from reference TRBV13 and TRBJ2-7, the complete variable domain reads AAGVIQSPRHLIKEKRETATLKCYPIPRHDTVYWYQQGPGQDPQFLISFYEKMQSDKGSIPDRFSAQQFSDYHSELNMSSLELGDSALYFCASSWTGTYEQYFGPGTRLTVT.

This clone was observed at least ten times. The read halts 3 residues ahead of the CDR3 end, with the missing end drawn from the germline J gene. V usage is TRBV19 and J usage is TRBJ1-1; D perhaps matches TRBD1 (5 bases). CDR3 length: 16 amino acids. The V gene lost 4 bases and the J gene lost 4 bases, with 19 bases spanning the gap. CDR1 is LNHDA, CDR2 SQIVND, per germline (reference sequence). The sequenced part of the CDR3 DNA is TGTGCCAGTAGTAGTAACTGGGCAGGGAGGAGCACTGAA. Translation gives CASSSNWAGRSTE. The complete CDR3 protein is CASSSNWAGRSTEAFF.

This clone appeared many times. The read stops 3 residues short of the end of the CDR3; the missing end is completed from the germline J gene. This chain connects TRBV20-1 to TRBJ1-2; D unresolved. The germline gives CDR1 DFQATT, CDR2 SNEGSKA (reference sequence). Trimming shortened V by 0 bases and J by 6 bases, and 14 bases separated the two germline ends. The CDR3 is 14 residues long. This CDR3 is CSARDFRGEDGYTF. CDR3 bases read: TGCAGTGCTAGAGATTTCCGCGGGGAGGATGGC.

In the case of this clone: The CDR3 end lies 3 residues beyond the end of the read and is filled in from the germline J gene. The V and J genes are TRBV19 and TRBJ1-1; 9 bases agree with TRBD1. The CDR3 is made up of 16 amino acids. Germline V gives CDR1 LNHDA, CDR2 SQIVND (reference sequence). The CDR3: CASSIKPRRETGGAFF. CDR3 DNA (partial): TGTGCCAGTAGTATCAAGCCCCGACGCGAGACAGGGGGA. The full variable domain, in which reference TRBV19 and TRBJ1-1 provide the parts outside the CDR3, is DGGITQSPKYLFRKEGQNVTLSCEQNLNHDAMYWYRQDPGQGLRLIYYSQIVNDFQKGDIAEGYSVSREKKESFPLTVTSAQKNPTAFYLCASSIKPRRETGGAFFGQGTRLTVV.

In this sample, this clone turned up many times. The read finishes 3 residues shy of the CDR3 end, and the germline J gene is used to complete it. The gene calls are TRBV5-1 and TRBJ2-3, with 7 bases that match TRBD2. Germline V lookup: CDR1 SGHRS, CDR2 YFSETQ. The trim removed 4 bases at V and 0 bases at J, leaving 5 bases unmatched. The CDR3 is 15 residues long. CDR3 bases read: TGCGCCAGCAGCGCGGGACTATACAGCACAGATACG. Protein product: CASSAGLYSTDT. The complete CDR3 sequence is CASSAGLYSTDTQYF.

As for this clone: The CDR3 end falls 3 residues outside the read, so it is completed with the germline J gene. V usage is TRBV7-2 and J usage is TRBJ2-7, with TRBD1 matching 7 bases. The V segment lost 8 bases and the J segment 1 base; nucleotides outside the gene matches: 5. The CDR3 totals 13 residues. Germline loops: CDR1 SGHTA, CDR2 FQGNSA. CDR3 protein: CASSPGQSYEQYF. The covered CDR3 bases are TGTGCCAGCTCTCCGGGACAGTCCTACGAG.

This clone has at least ten counts. Read sequence stops 3 residues before the CDR3 end, and the germline J gene provides the missing end. This chain joins TRBV29-1 and TRBJ2-1, with D tentatively TRBD1 (5 bases). CDR3 length: 12 residues. V lost 6 bases, J lost 8 bases, and 14 bases lay in between. The germline V gene encodes CDR1 SQVTM and CDR2 ANQGSEA. CDR3 bases read: TGCAGCGTCCCACGGACAATCGATGAG. It translates to CSVPRTIDE. The whole CDR3 sequence reads CSVPRTIDEQFF.

In its sample, this clone was seen a few times. The CDR3 extends 3 residues past the end of the read, so its final part is completed from the germline J gene. The rearrangement links TRBV6-2 or TRBV6-3 to TRBJ2-1; 9 bases map to TRBD2. V shed 2 bases, J shed 9 bases, and the junction held 8 bases outside the gene matches. This CDR3 region has 15 residues. Germline lookup yields CDR1 MNHEY and CDR2 SVGEGT. CDR3 region: CASSYSWTSVSEQFF. The part of the CDR3 DNA that was read is TGTGCCAGCAGTTACAGTTGGACTAGCGTAAGTGAG.

This clone has ten or more counts. The sequenced fragment ends 3 residues before the CDR3 boundary, so the rest is inferred from the germline J gene. This chain joins TRBV6-2 or TRBV6-3 and TRBJ2-1, with D perhaps TRBD2 (6 bases). The CDR3 spans 15 residues. V was shortened by 4 bases and J by 2 bases, with 12 bases between the two germline ends. Germline CDR1 is MNHEY and CDR2 is SVGEGT. CDR3 residues: CASSFEEGTYNEQFF. The CDR3 DNA, read in part, is TGTGCCAGCAGTTTTGAGGAGGGGACCTACAATGAG.